This TCR beta chain was retrieved from a study of CD8+CD57+ T cells in acquired aplastic anemia. About the research overall: Mean yield of DNA from sorted CD4+ and CD8+ cells was 2.5 to 4 ug. Findings and limits, study-wide: Sharing between patients and controls was observed for about 27 CD8+ CDR3 sequences.

Genomic DNA constituted the template upon which TCR beta VDJ and CDR3 profiling was performed. TCRdb re-called the reads with MiXCR, one entry per CDR3 protein. The sample has 200,000 or so distinct CDR3 sequences, under 70% seen once. Concerning this clonotype itself: No antigen is known for it.

Germline V gene sequence: CDR1 SGHVS, CDR2 FQNEAQ. Deletions cut 0 bases from V and 7 bases from J, with 10 bases between. This CDR3 has 15 residues. This chain uses TRBV7-8 with TRBJ1-6; maybe TRBD1 (6 bases). Specimen: sorted CD4+, CD8+, or CD8+CD57+ T cells (not recorded which) from PBMCs. The sequence was obtained from a human donor with severe aplastic anemia or a healthy control (not recorded which). The CDR3 loop is CASSLADSLNSPLHF. CDR3 coding DNA: TGTGCCAGCAGCTTAGCGGACAGTTTAAATTCACCCCTCCACTTT.